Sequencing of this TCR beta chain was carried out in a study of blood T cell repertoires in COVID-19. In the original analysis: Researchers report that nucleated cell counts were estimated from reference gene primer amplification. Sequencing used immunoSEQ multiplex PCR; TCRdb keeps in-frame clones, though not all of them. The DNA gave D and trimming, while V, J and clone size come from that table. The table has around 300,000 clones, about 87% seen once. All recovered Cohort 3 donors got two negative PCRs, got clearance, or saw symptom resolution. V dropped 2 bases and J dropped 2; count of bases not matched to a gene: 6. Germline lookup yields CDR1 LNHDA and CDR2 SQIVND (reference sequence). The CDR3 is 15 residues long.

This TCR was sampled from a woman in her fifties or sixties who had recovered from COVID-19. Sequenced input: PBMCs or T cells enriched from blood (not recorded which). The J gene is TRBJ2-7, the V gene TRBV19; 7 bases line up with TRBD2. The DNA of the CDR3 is TGTGCCAGTAGTATAAGCGGGGCAGGGCCCTACGAGCAGTACTTC. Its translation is CASSISGAGPYEQYF.